Sequencing of this T cell receptor (beta chain) was carried out in a study of T cell responses to AZD1222 COVID-19 vaccine. Germline assignment: CDR1 SGHNT and CDR2 YYREEE (reference sequence). The ends lost 4 bases at V and 4 bases at J; junction bases unmatched: 10. The length of the CDR3 is 15 residues. Sequencing used immunoSEQ multiplex PCR; TCRdb keeps in-frame clones, though not all of them. The sample has 120,000 to 150,000 clones, about 91% seen once. This clone was detected only a few times. Sequencing used peripheral blood, obtained on day 0 of AZD1222 vaccination. V and J are TRBV5-4 and TRBJ2-5; 7 nucleotides align to TRBD1. The clonotype comes from an adult in good health. This CDR3 is CASSEPTGPLETQYF. The CDR3 DNA sequence: TGTGCCAGCAGCGAGCCGACAGGGCCCCTAGAGACCCAGTACTTC.